The sequence of this TCR beta chain was determined in a study of identifying expanded T cells in peripheral blood (dated by TCRdb to about 2019). At the level of the whole study: Technical replicates were generated by sequencing separate aliquots of the same genomic DNA pool, and four replicates were compared pairwise. Results the study describes overall, beyond this receptor: The beta-binomial model significantly reduced the number of clones called differentially abundant and the false-positive rate across all healthy-donor time intervals. It was expected by the authors that biological variance in healthy repertoires might increase further over much longer intervals, such as months to years. The binomial model flagged around 1.2 differentially abundant clones between technical replicates but 15 to 17 over roughly 2 weeks and 19 over around 4 weeks. Variance in clone template counts between roughly two-week samples significantly increased with total template count across all healthy donors.

TCRbeta CDR3 regions were profiled with the immunoSEQ Assay using bias-controlled multiplex PCR amplification of genomic DNA. On the study's bioinformatics: The absolute abundance of each unique TCRbeta CDR3 region was quantified after sequences were collapsed and filtered. Differential abundance was tested with two models: a binomial (Fisher-equivalent) model and a beta-binomial model that adds time-dependent variance fitted from healthy donors. Any clone with fewer than 5 combined templates was excluded, and a clone was called differentially abundant if its Benjamini-Hochberg FDR was below 0.01. Beta-binomial variance was modeled as a function of total template count across the two samples using the form v = (b*log(k)+a)^2. The table was pulled from immuneACCESS by TCRdb, which kept in-frame rearrangements only. Such tables lose some clones; where checked, under half of the loss comes from unresolved V genes, and the rest has no known cause. V and J calls and clone size are copied from that table; D and trimming were computed from the DNA. The sample table shows some 75,000 clones, and roughly 88% are seen once. The ten largest make up roughly 3.5% of the sample.

The cysteine opens and the phenylalanine closes a CDR3 of 12 amino acids. CDR3 DNA only is kept here, 36 bases in frame from base 1. Ends trimmed: V by 7 bases, J by 3 bases; bases unmatched to a gene: 2. Based on the germline V gene, the CDR1 and CDR2 sequences are SQVTM and ANQGSEA. As for this clone: Its antigen target is currently unknown. No per-base quality is available; no much larger clone lies one base away.

No immune events, such as infections, were documented for the healthy donors during the collection period. Healthy-donor blood repertoires served as a training cohort to calibrate time-dependent variance in a beta-binomial model of T-cell clone differential abundance. The training cohort comprised about ten healthy donors, 3 female and 7 male. An age range of about 29 to 65 years, with an average of 43 years, was recorded for the donors. Obtained from a commercial supplier, whole blood was collected from each healthy donor at three time points set around 2 weeks apart. For immunosequencing, genomic DNA was extracted from unsorted whole blood.

This receptor was obtained from a person aged 18 to 70 in good health. The rearrangement joined TRBV29-1 to TRBJ1-2, and 10 bases in between align with TRBD1. Sequencing was done on a sample of blood. The CDR3 region has the sequence CSGGQGDYGYTF. The nucleotide sequence reads TGCAGCGGAGGACAGGGGGACTATGGCTACACCTTC.